This TCR beta chain was obtained from a study of cytomegalovirus exposure and HLA in healthy donors. Study-wide background: Out of roughly 200 million T cells, an earlier analysis found 117 million unique TCR beta sequences in total. Study conclusions and caveats: Later work associated more than 15,000 TCR beta sequences with HLA alleles at 0.05 false discovery rate. Reportedly, HLA-A and HLA-B alleles of most subjects were accurately predicted from TCR beta.

In the case of this clone: Its antigen is as yet unknown. The junction departs from the called germline gene at one end, perhaps through a read error.

The PCR contained 60 Vbeta and 13 Jbeta primers. The table came from immunoSEQ multiplex PCR; TCRdb's copy has only in-frame clones and leaves some out. The sample lists under 80,000 clones; around 75% were seen once. Sample: PBMCs. This sequence was found in a man aged 50-60 years in good health and CMV-seropositive.

CDR3 nucleotides: TGCGGCAGCAGCCAAGACGCCGGGACAGGGTTTCGCAATGAGCAGTTCTTC. It encodes CGSSQDAGTGFRNEQFF. V usage is TRBV4-3 and J usage is TRBJ2-1; TRBD1 aligns across 9 bases. This CDR3 is built from 17 residues. Germline loops: CDR1 LGHNA, CDR2 YSLEER.